The 5 T cell receptor beta chains below all came from one sample that was sequenced in a study of CD8 T cells in ankylosing spondylitis. Via MiXCR, TCRdb re-called the 5' RACE reads, giving one row per CDR3 protein. The table records around 130,000 distinct CDR3 sequences, about 6.5% of them present only once. The sequenced material came from blood, either unsorted or a sorted T cell fraction (not recorded which). The receptors were sampled from a male donor with ankylosing spondylitis or in good health (not recorded which).

This clonotype was detected ten times or more. The rearrangement links TRBV20-1 to TRBJ2-5, with D tentatively TRBD2 (6 bases). The CDR3 covers 13 residues. Trimming shortened V by 2 bases and J by 5 bases, and 12 bases separated the two germline ends. Germline CDR1 is DFQATT and CDR2 is SNEGSKA (reference sequence). The CDR3 loop is CSARRAAGETQYF. CDR3 in DNA: TGCAGTGCTAGACGGGCGGCGGGGGAGACCCAGTACTTC.

The rearrangement joins TRBV4-1 to TRBJ2-1; the D call may be TRBD1 or TRBD2 (5 bases each). With 2 bases removed from V and 9 bases from J, the gap between germline ends came to 32 bases. Germline-derived CDR1 and CDR2 are MGHRA and YSYEKL. The CDR3 has 20 amino acids. The CDR3 coding sequence is TGCGCCAGCAGCCAATACAGAGGGGCCCCATCGGGTCGGCCCGGAGGTGAGCAGTTCTTC. This encodes CASSQYRGAPSGRPGGEQFF.

This clonotype showed up many times. This sequence joins TRBV2 and TRBJ2-4, with D perhaps matching TRBD1 (6 bases). The V gene's germline CDR1 is SNHLY and CDR2 FYNNEI. The CDR3 consists of 15 residues. Trimming removed 6 bases at V and 4 bases at J, with 16 bases between. The CDR3 region has the DNA TGTGCCAGCAGGTACAGGGCGAAAGAGAAAAACATTCAGTACTTC. As protein: CASRYRAKEKNIQYF. Full variable domain (outside the CDR3, taken from reference TRBV2 and TRBJ2-4): EPEVTQTPSHQVTQMGQEVILRCVPISNHLYFYWYRQILGQKVEFLVSFYNNEISEKSEIFDDQFSVERPDGSNFTLKIRSTKLEDSAMYFCASRYRAKEKNIQYFGAGTRLSVL.

This clonotype came up many times. The chain combines TRBV5-1 with TRBJ2-3, with TRBD1 matching over 8 bases. Germline trimming cut 4 bases from V and 5 bases from J; bases unmatched to any gene: 9. Germline values: CDR1 SGHRS, CDR2 YFSETQ. This CDR3 is built from 15 residues. CDR3 in DNA: TGCGCCAGCAGCCGTGACGGGGGACAGGTAGATACGCAGTATTTT. Translated, it gives CASSRDGGQVDTQYF.

There are many counts of this clonotype. The CDR3 nucleotides are TGCAGTGCTCCCCTACCCGGGTCCAACACCGGGGAGCTGTTTTTT. Its translation: CSAPLPGSNTGELFF. The chain recombines TRBV20-1 with TRBJ2-2; D remains ambiguous. Looked up from germline, CDR1 is DFQATT and CDR2 is SNEGSKA (reference sequence). This CDR3 is 15 amino acids long. The V gene lost 5 bases and the J gene lost 2 bases, with 15 bases spanning the gap.